These 3 T cell receptor beta chains were sequenced from one sample in a study of blood T cell repertoires in COVID-19. Method: immunoSEQ multiplex PCR; TCRdb's copy keeps in-frame clones and lacks some. The sample carries over 65,000 clones, around 80% recorded once. The source material was peripheral blood. The source is a woman between 40 and 55 years old with active or convalescent COVID-19.

J is TRBJ1-6 and V is TRBV28; 7 nucleotides align to TRBD1. This CDR3 region has 13 residues. CDR1 MDHEN and CDR2 SYDVKM come from the germline V gene. With V trimmed by 10 bases and J by 7 bases, 7 bases remained unmatched. The CDR3 DNA follows: TGTGCCACGAAGGGGGCTTGGAATTCACCCCTCCACTTT. Translation gives CATKGAWNSPLHF.

The chain employs TRBV29-1 and TRBJ2-4, with D possibly matching TRBD2 (6 bases). The CDR3 extends over 12 amino acids. Per the germline V gene, CDR1 is SQVTM and CDR2 is ANQGSEA. V was clipped by 4 bases and J by 10 bases, with 14 bases between them. DNA for the CDR3: TGCAGCGTTGGCGGGGCAGGCGGGATTCAGTACTTC. Translation: CSVGGAGGIQYF.

The chain links TRBV4-2 to TRBJ2-2, with TRBD1 identical over 10 bases. Germline loops: CDR1 LGHNA, CDR2 YNFKEQ. This CDR3 contains 17 residues. After removal of 1 base from V and 4 bases from J, the junction contained 6 bases not matched to a gene. CDR3 sequence (DNA): TGTGCCAGCAGCCAAGTAGGGACAGGGGTTTCCACCGGGGAGCTGTTTTTT. Its protein product is CASSQVGTGVSTGELFF.